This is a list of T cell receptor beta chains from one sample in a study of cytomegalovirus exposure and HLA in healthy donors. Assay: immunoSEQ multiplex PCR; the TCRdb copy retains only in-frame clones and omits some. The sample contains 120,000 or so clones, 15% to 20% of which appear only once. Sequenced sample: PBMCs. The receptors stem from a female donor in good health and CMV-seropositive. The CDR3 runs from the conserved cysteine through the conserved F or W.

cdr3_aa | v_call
CASSLGEISVNEQFF | TRBV5-1
CASSLVGGPTGELFF | TRBV5-1
CASTIQGGDGYTF | TRBV5-1
CASSVGGGNQPQHF | TRBV9
CASSQDPVYEQYF | TRBV4-2
CASSYGGGQPQHF | TRBV4-1
CASSLGWTGETGELFF | TRBV5-4
CASSTPRVGFNEKLFF | TRBV19
CASSSRGRLYGYTF | TRBV6-5
CASSPRSGFGAFF | TRBV4-1
CASSLGAFLHEQYF | TRBV7-2
CASSPKLINYGYTF | TRBV5-4
CASSLPPEVGRSYEQYF | TRBV27
CASSFIKSGERGYTF | TRBV5-6
CASSVAGSADTDTQYF | TRBV5-6
CASSFFIMEGGLGDTQYF | TRBV5-1